Below are 22 T cell receptor beta chains sequenced from a single sample in a study of T cells in Graves' hyperthyroidism and ophthalmopathy. Amplified regions were TCR beta CDR3 sequences from RNA transcripts. First-round RT-PCR targeting the TCR CDR3 was performed with the HTBI primer set. TCRdb passed the multiplex PCR reads through MiXCR, listing each CDR3 protein once. Of about half a million distinct CDR3 sequences in the sample, about 16% were seen once. Sample: blood. These receptors were taken from a woman aged 25 to 39 with Graves' ophthalmopathy.

This clonotype was detected many times. This chain uses TRBV28 with TRBJ2-7; TRBD2 aligns across 9 bases. Unmatched junction bases numbered 4, after V lost 2 bases and J lost 2 bases. Germline loops: CDR1 MDHEN, CDR2 SYDVKM. The length of the CDR3 is 15 residues. The CDR3 spells CASSLAGGIPYEQYF. As DNA, the CDR3 is TGTGCCAGCAGTTTAGCGGGAGGGATCCCCTACGAGCAGTACTTC. Full variable domain (missing parts from reference TRBV28 and TRBJ2-7): DVKVTQSSRYLVKRTGEKVFLECVQDMDHENMFWYRQDPGLGLRLIYFSYDVKMKEKGDIPEGYSVSREKKERFSLILESASTNQTSMYLCASSLAGGIPYEQYFGPGTRLTVT.

The V and J genes are TRBV6-2 or TRBV6-3 and TRBJ2-1; D perhaps matches TRBD2 (5 bases). The CDR3 spans 17 residues. Trimming pared 5 bases from V and 3 bases from J, leaving 20 bases between. Germline V gene lookup returns CDR1 MNHEY and CDR2 SVGEGT. CDR3 in DNA: TGTGCCAGCAGTGGACCCACTAGACCCATTAACTACAATGAGCAGTTCTTC. It codes for CASSGPTRPINYNEQFF.

This clonotype turned up a few times. J is TRBJ2-4 and V is TRBV29-1; TRBD1 agrees at 8 bases. This CDR3 has 14 amino acids. The J segment lost 6 bases and the V segment lost 4 bases, leaving 8 bases of the junction unmatched. Germline lookup yields CDR1 SQVTM and CDR2 ANQGSEA. CDR3: CSVGGRQGRNIQYF. CDR3 DNA sequence: TGCAGCGTTGGGGGAAGACAGGGGAGAAACATTCAGTACTTC.

The genes are TRBV20-1 and TRBJ2-4; tentatively, D is TRBD2 (5 bases). This CDR3 comprises 17 residues. From germline, CDR1 is DFQATT and CDR2 SNEGSKA (reference sequence). With 3 bases removed from V and 0 bases from J, the gap between germline ends came to 18 bases. As DNA, the CDR3 is TGCAGTGCTAGTTCCTTACAAGCGGACCTAGCCAAAAACATTCAGTACTTC. It yields the protein CSASSLQADLAKNIQYF.

This chain connects TRBV9 to TRBJ1-1; the D gene is possibly TRBD1 (6 bases). V gave up 3 bases and J gave up 7 bases, with 13 bases separating them. The CDR3 totals 13 residues. Per germline, CDR1 SGDLS and CDR2 YYNGEE. CDR3 coding DNA: TGTGCCAGCAGCGCCGAGGGGGAGCTTGAAGCTTTCTTT. Its translation: CASSAEGELEAFF.

This clonotype was seen more than once but under ten times. The chain recombines TRBV5-8 with TRBJ2-5, with 8 positions matching TRBD2. In germline, CDR1 is SGHTS, CDR2 YDEGEE. The CDR3 has 17 residues. With 0 bases clipped from V and 0 bases from J, the junction kept 7 bases outside the gene matches. The CDR3 bases are TGTGCCAGCAGCTTGGGCGGGGCTAGCGGGTACCAAGAGACCCAGTACTTC. The encoded protein is CASSLGGASGYQETQYF.

V is TRBV30 and J is TRBJ2-7; perhaps TRBD1 as D (5 bases). The CDR3 runs to 14 residues. V was pared by 3 bases and J by 2 bases, with 14 bases between. Germline V gene lookup returns CDR1 GTSNPN and CDR2 SVGIG (reference sequence). CDR3 in amino acids: CAWRAGPKTYEQYF. In DNA, the CDR3 is TGTGCCTGGAGGGCAGGGCCTAAAACCTACGAGCAGTACTTC.

At least ten counts were recorded for this clonotype. The chain is built from TRBV28 and TRBJ1-5; D is undetermined. This CDR3 region has 14 residues. Germline assignment: CDR1 MDHEN and CDR2 SYDVKM. Between the trimmed V and J ends, which lost 9 bases and 5 bases, there was a span of 17 bases. In DNA form, the CDR3 reads TGTGCCAGTACCTTTGCTCAACTGGATCAGCCCCAGCATTTT. Protein: CASTFAQLDQPQHF.

This clonotype has ten or more counts. The chain is built from TRBV2 and TRBJ2-7; possibly TRBD1 for D (6 bases). CDR1 SNHLY and CDR2 FYNNEI come from the germline V gene. V shed 3 bases and J shed 1 base, with 10 bases lying between them. CDR3 length: 14 amino acids. The CDR3 loop reads CASSDRQGSYEQYF. CDR3 sequence (DNA): TGTGCCAGCAGTGATCGGCAGGGGTCCTACGAGCAGTACTTC.

Concerning this clonotype: Possible read error: a much larger clone is one base away. The CDR3 loop is CTSSPSIANTGELFF. The DNA for the CDR3 is TGTACCAGCAGTCCCTCCATCGCGAACACCGGGGAGCTGTTTTTT. This rearrangement joins TRBV27 to TRBJ2-2; D unclear. CDR3 length equals 15 residues. Germline CDR1 and CDR2: MNHEY and SMNVEV (reference sequence).

The sample holds a few counts of this clonotype. The chain couples TRBV7-2 to TRBJ2-7; D is unresolved. CDR3 length: 13 residues. CDR1 SGHTA and CDR2 FQGNSA come from the germline V gene. Trimming cost V 5 bases and J 8 bases, with 16 bases left between them. The CDR3 DNA reads as TGTGCCAGCAGCCAAAGGACCTCCCATAAGCAGTACTTC. This translates into CASSQRTSHKQYF. The full variable domain, in which reference TRBV7-2 and TRBJ2-7 provide the parts outside the CDR3, is GAGVSQSPSNKVTEKGKDVELRCDPISGHTALYWYRQSLGQGLEFLIYFQGNSAPDKSGLPSDRFSAERTGGSVSTLTIQRTQQEDSAVYLCASSQRTSHKQYFGPGTRLTVT.

There are many counts of this clonotype. The chain combines TRBV28 with TRBJ2-1; possible D gene TRBD2, 6 bases. Germline V gives CDR1 MDHEN, CDR2 SYDVKM. V was pared by 3 bases and J by 4 bases, with 16 bases between. The CDR3 loop spans 16 amino acids. CDR3 residues: CASSFPGLTKYNEQFF. CDR3 nucleotides: TGTGCCAGCAGTTTTCCGGGACTCACAAAATACAATGAGCAGTTCTTC.

This clonotype was counted many times. The V gene is TRBV9, the J gene TRBJ2-7; TRBD1 aligns across 10 bases. Unmatched junction bases numbered 2, after V lost 2 bases and J lost 3 bases. The CDR3 length is 14 residues. Germline-derived CDR1 and CDR2 are SGDLS and YYNGEE. The CDR3 nucleotides read TGTGCCAGCAGCGTCGGGACAGGGGTCTACGAGCAGTACTTC. This encodes CASSVGTGVYEQYF.

J is TRBJ2-5 and V is TRBV20-1; D is unclear. Trimming pared 0 bases from V and 5 bases from J, leaving 10 bases between. Germline V gives CDR1 DFQATT, CDR2 SNEGSKA (reference sequence). The CDR3 sequence is 13 residues long. The CDR3 coding sequence is TGCAGTGCTAGAGATCCGGGTCGGGAGACCCAGTACTTC. Translating it yields CSARDPGRETQYF.

This clonotype was recorded at least ten times. This sequence joins TRBV20-1 and TRBJ1-1, with D uncertain. This CDR3 region has 14 residues. Germline V lookup: CDR1 DFQATT, CDR2 SNEGSKA (reference sequence). With 3 bases removed from V and 3 bases from J, the gap between germline ends came to 14 bases. The CDR3 DNA is TGCAGTGCTAGGGGCTGGGTTGAGGACACTGAAGCTTTCTTT. Translating gives CSARGWVEDTEAFF.

This clonotype occurred many times. The V and J genes are TRBV6-1 and TRBJ2-1; 8 nucleotides agree with TRBD2. In germline, CDR1 is MNHNS, CDR2 SASEGT. The CDR3 consists of 16 residues. The junction had 12 bases not matched to a gene; V was cut back by 7 bases and J by 4 bases. CDR3 amino acids: CASIGRTSGKYNEQFF. The CDR3 nucleotides are TGTGCCAGCATAGGTAGAACTAGCGGAAAATACAATGAGCAGTTCTTC.

V gene TRBV7-2 combines with J gene TRBJ2-7, with D possibly being TRBD2 (6 bases). V was pared by 8 bases and J by 5 bases, with 16 bases between. This CDR3 has 13 amino acids. Germline V lookup: CDR1 SGHTA, CDR2 FQGNSA. CDR3 region: CASSDPSAHEQYF. The CDR3 nucleotides are TGTGCCAGCTCGGATCCTAGCGCCCACGAGCAGTACTTC.

The rearrangement uses TRBV20-1 and TRBJ2-5; 7 bases are shared with TRBD2. CDR3 length: 15 residues. From germline, CDR1 is DFQATT and CDR2 SNEGSKA (reference sequence). J lost 3 bases, V lost 0 bases, and 7 bases had no gene match. The CDR3 DNA reads as TGCAGTGCTAGAGATATGGCGGGAGTAGAAGAGACCCAGTACTTC. Residues: CSARDMAGVEETQYF.

This clonotype has ten or more counts. The chain links TRBV3-1 to TRBJ2-3; D not resolved. The CDR3 spans 17 residues. In germline, CDR1 is LGHDT, CDR2 YNNKEL (reference sequence). Trimming took off 0 bases at V and 0 bases at J, with 13 bases between the two ends. CDR3 amino acids: CASSQDRAAPSTDTQYF. DNA of the CDR3: TGTGCCAGCAGCCAAGATCGGGCGGCCCCTAGCACAGATACGCAGTATTTT.

The chain carries TRBV6-2 or TRBV6-3 and TRBJ2-7; a weak D match, TRBD2 (6 bases). The germline V gene has CDR1 MNHEY and CDR2 SVGEGT. The V end was cut by 5 bases, the J end by 3 bases, with 14 bases between. The CDR3 totals 14 residues. The CDR3 spells CASSDPSAYYEQYF. Written as DNA, the CDR3 is TGTGCCAGCAGTGACCCTAGCGCCTACTACGAGCAGTACTTC.

This clonotype was seen ten or more times. J is TRBJ2-7 and V is TRBV20-1, with unresolved D. The CDR3 length is 14 residues. V was clipped by 3 bases and J by 3 bases, with 15 bases between them. The germline CDR1 and CDR2 sequences are DFQATT and SNEGSKA (reference sequence). CDR3 protein: CSARKRDRYYEQYF. The CDR3 nucleotides read TGCAGTGCTAGGAAGCGAGACCGATACTACGAGCAGTACTTC.

The V and J genes are TRBV19 and TRBJ1-5, with TRBD1 as a possible D gene (5 bases). Germline V gives CDR1 LNHDA, CDR2 SQIVND (reference sequence). This CDR3 spans 15 amino acids. Trimming took off 5 bases at V and 5 bases at J, with 16 bases between the two ends. The CDR3 sequence: CASSFVQGGDQPQHF. CDR3 nucleotide sequence: TGTGCCAGTAGTTTCGTCCAGGGTGGGGATCAGCCCCAGCATTTT.